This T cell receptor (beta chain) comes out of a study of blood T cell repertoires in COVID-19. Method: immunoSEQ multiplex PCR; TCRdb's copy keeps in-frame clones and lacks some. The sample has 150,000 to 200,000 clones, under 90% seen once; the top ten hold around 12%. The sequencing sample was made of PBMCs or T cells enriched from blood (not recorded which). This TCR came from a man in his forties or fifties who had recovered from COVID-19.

The CDR3, as DNA: TGTGCCAGCAGCTTGGATCTCAGGGCTCAAGAGACCCAGTACTTC. This encodes CASSLDLRAQETQYF. The J gene is TRBJ2-5, the V gene TRBV7-9; TRBD1 is a possible D gene (5 bases). Germline V gives CDR1 SEHNR, CDR2 FQNEAQ (reference sequence). This CDR3 is 15 amino acids long. Trimming took 3 bases from V and 2 from J, leaving 13 bases between them.